The 27 T cell receptor beta chains below were found in one sample sequenced in a study of shared clonotypes between healthy human individuals. Produced via immunoSEQ multiplex PCR; TCRdb's table is partial and in-frame only. The table has a few million clones, approximately 93% seen once; the top ten hold about 0.41%. Sequencing input: naive CD4+ T cells from PBMCs. Subset denoted: CD45RA+ positively selected. All receptors come from a man aged 18 to 30 in good health. Some clones in this sample may be carry-over from other donors' samples.

V gene TRBV6-1 combines with J gene TRBJ1-3; weak D call: TRBD1 (5 bases). CDR1 MNHNS and CDR2 SASEGT come from the germline V gene. Between the trimmed V and J ends, which lost 2 bases and 4 bases, there was a span of 12 bases. The CDR3 loop spans 15 amino acids. Written as DNA, the CDR3 is TGTGCCAGCAGTGAAATCGGGGCCCTCGGAAACACCATATATTTT. This translates into CASSEIGALGNTIYF.

The chain links TRBV11-2 to TRBJ2-7; D remains ambiguous. The CDR3 has 13 amino acids. Germline loops: CDR1 SGHAT, CDR2 FQNNGV. Trimming pared 7 bases from V and 3 bases from J, leaving 13 bases between. The CDR3: CASTFGRHYEQYF. The DNA of the CDR3 is TGTGCCAGCACCTTTGGCAGGCACTACGAGCAGTACTTC.

Notes on this clone: Additional DNA sequences in this sample encode the identical CDR3. The CDR3 sequence: CASSPNRANTEAFF. DNA of the CDR3: TGCGCCAGCAGCCCTAACAGGGCGAACACTGAAGCTTTCTTT. This chain connects TRBV5-1 to TRBJ1-1, with D maybe TRBD1 (6 bases). Germline CDR1 reads SGHRS; CDR2 reads YFSETQ. The CDR3 totals 14 residues. V shed 4 bases and J shed 1 base, with 11 bases lying between them.

The chain joins TRBV7-9 to TRBJ1-1; D is unclear. V was clipped by 4 bases and J by 4 bases, with 13 bases between them. Germline loops: CDR1 SEHNR, CDR2 FQNEAQ (reference sequence). The CDR3 has 14 residues. The CDR3 coding sequence is TGTGCCAGCAGCTCCCGGGTGGTAGGCACTGAAGCTTTCTTT. Residues: CASSSRVVGTEAFF.

The chain has TRBV18 and TRBJ2-7; D possibly uses TRBD1 or TRBD2 (5 bases each). The CDR3 length is 15 residues. Germline lookup yields CDR1 KGHSH and CDR2 LQKENI. The V and J ends lost 4 bases and 4 bases respectively, with 17 bases between them. The CDR3 DNA sequence: TGTGCCAGCTCACAGACTGGGGGTAGGGGTTACGAGCAGTACTTC. Protein product: CASSQTGGRGYEQYF.

This clone was seen just once. V gene TRBV6-5 combines with J gene TRBJ2-3; 9 nucleotides agree with TRBD1. The germline CDR1 and CDR2 sequences are MNHEY and SVGAGI. The CDR3 spans 15 residues. V was clipped by 2 bases and J by 8 bases; unmatched bases: 8. The CDR3, as DNA: TGTGCCAGCAGTTACGGGACAGGGCCTACAAGTACGCAGTATTTT. It codes for CASSYGTGPTSTQYF.

This clone came up once. The rearrangement uses TRBV28 and TRBJ2-3; possible D gene TRBD1, 6 bases. The germline gives CDR1 MDHEN, CDR2 SYDVKM. The CDR3 is 16 amino acids. V lost 7 bases, J lost 2 bases, and 19 bases lay in between. The CDR3: CASIPPGTTNTDTQYF. The CDR3 region has the DNA TGTGCCAGCATCCCCCCCGGGACAACTAACACAGATACGCAGTATTTT.

This clone has only one observation. The J gene is TRBJ2-1, the V gene TRBV29-1, with D uncertain. The CDR3 has 16 residues. V was shortened by 6 bases and J by 0 bases, with 18 bases between the two germline ends. CDR1 is SQVTM and CDR2 is ANQGSEA in the germline V gene. The CDR3 sequence is CSVTGPAASSYNEQFF. The CDR3 DNA is TGCAGCGTGACGGGCCCCGCGGCCAGCTCCTACAATGAGCAGTTCTTC.

J is TRBJ2-3 and V is TRBV30, with 9 bases matching TRBD1. Germline CDR1 is GTSNPN and CDR2 is SVGIG (reference sequence). The CDR3 is made up of 14 amino acids. The trim removed 5 bases at V and 2 bases at J, leaving 5 bases unmatched. The CDR3 coding sequence is TGTGCCTGGGCCCACAGGGGGCTCACAGATACGCAGTATTTT. It translates to CAWAHRGLTDTQYF.

This clone was seen once. The chain recombines TRBV29-1 with TRBJ1-4; D gene unclear. The length of the CDR3 is 13 residues. V lost 6 bases, J lost 4 bases, and 12 bases lay in between. CDR1 is SQVTM and CDR2 is ANQGSEA in the germline V gene. The CDR3 nucleotides read TGCAGCGTCGGCCTACAGCTTAATGAAAAACTGTTTTTT. Protein sequence: CSVGLQLNEKLFF.

Points on this clone: This same CDR3 is encoded by further DNA sequences in the sample. The chain carries TRBV7-9 and TRBJ1-1; the match to TRBD1 covers 9 bases. CDR1 and CDR2 (germline): SEHNR, FQNEAQ (reference sequence). The CDR3 contains 14 residues. V shed 4 bases and J 3 bases; nucleotides not matched to a gene: 3. CDR3 region: CASSSGQGDTEAFF. CDR3 DNA sequence: TGTGCCAGCAGCTCGGGACAGGGAGACACTGAAGCTTTCTTT.

This clone was observed a single time. The genes are TRBV11-2 and TRBJ2-1, with unresolved D. With 0 bases removed from V and 10 bases from J, the gap between germline ends came to 16 bases. The germline V gene has CDR1 SGHAT and CDR2 FQNNGV. The CDR3 consists of 15 residues. CDR3: CASSLEILPAMEQFF. CDR3 nucleotide sequence: TGTGCCAGCAGCTTAGAGATCCTTCCGGCCATGGAGCAGTTCTTC.

Remarks on this clone: At the DNA level, this CDR3 is encoded by other sequences in the same sample as well. The V call is TRBV5-1, the J call TRBJ2-5; D unresolved. Germline lookup yields CDR1 SGHRS and CDR2 YFSETQ. This CDR3 region has 13 residues. Trimming pared 2 bases from V and 1 base from J, leaving 6 bases between. CDR3 in amino acids: CASSFSSQETQYF. The CDR3 bases are TGCGCCAGCAGCTTTAGCAGCCAAGAGACCCAGTACTTC.

This sequence joins TRBV12-5 and TRBJ2-7; weak D call: TRBD1 (5 bases). V gave up 8 bases and J gave up 1 base, with 30 bases separating them. CDR1 LGHNT and CDR2 FRNRAP come from the germline V gene. The CDR3 consists of 19 residues. Here the CDR3 reads CASTIGHRRLQELSYEQYF. The DNA of the CDR3 is TGTGCTAGTACCATTGGACATCGTCGGTTACAGGAACTATCCTACGAGCAGTACTTC.

This clone was detected only once. The same CDR3 arises from other DNA sequences in this sample as well. The chain couples TRBV7-9 to TRBJ2-5; 11 bases line up with TRBD2. The CDR3 length is 14 residues. Germline CDR1 and CDR2: SEHNR and FQNEAQ (reference sequence). Trimming took 3 bases from V and 3 from J; bases not matched to a gene: 0. CDR3 amino acids: CASSLGLAEETQYF. The CDR3 DNA follows: TGTGCCAGCAGCTTGGGACTAGCGGAAGAGACCCAGTACTTC.

The sample holds one count of this clone. This sequence joins TRBV5-3 and TRBJ2-2; D not resolved. TRBV5-3 is filed as an ORF, its function uncertain. The CDR3 covers 14 residues. V lost 10 bases and J 3 bases, leaving 16 bases between the germline ends. The CDR3 loop is CAGFAPGDTGELFF. CDR3 bases: TGTGCCGGATTTGCGCCGGGTGACACCGGGGAGCTGTTTTTT.

This chain uses TRBV7-3 with TRBJ1-1; D is unresolved. Germline V lookup: CDR1 SGHTA, CDR2 FQGTGA. Trimming cost V 4 bases and J 0 bases, with 9 bases left between them. The CDR3 is made up of 14 amino acids. The CDR3 protein is CASSSEPMNTEAFF. For the CDR3, the DNA is TGTGCCAGCAGCTCGGAGCCCATGAACACTGAAGCTTTCTTT.

This chain joins TRBV27 and TRBJ2-3, with D unclear. Trimming removed 3 bases from V and 6 bases from J, with 10 bases in between. Germline V gene data show CDR1 as MNHEY and CDR2 as SMNVEV (reference sequence). This CDR3 contains 13 residues. The CDR3 coding sequence is TGTGCCAGCAGTTTTAGATTCTCGGATACGCAGTATTTT. Its protein is CASSFRFSDTQYF.

The chain carries TRBV19 and TRBJ1-4; D is perhaps TRBD1 (6 bases). Germline V gene data show CDR1 as LNHDA and CDR2 as SQIVND (reference sequence). V shed 10 bases and J shed 4 bases, with 13 bases lying between them. CDR3 size: 13 residues. The CDR3 nucleotides read TGTGCCACCCTGTGGGGGCATAATGAAAAACTGTTTTTT. Encoded protein: CATLWGHNEKLFF.

This rearrangement joins TRBV27 to TRBJ1-1; TRBD1 matches 7 bases. V was clipped by 5 bases and J by 7 bases; unmatched bases: 10. Per the germline V gene, CDR1 is MNHEY and CDR2 is SMNVEV (reference sequence). This CDR3 is 14 amino acids long. The CDR3 spells CASSPRQGMSEAFF. CDR3 sequence (DNA): TGTGCCAGCAGTCCCCGACAGGGAATGAGTGAAGCTTTCTTT.

The chain has TRBV27 and TRBJ2-5; tentatively, D is TRBD1 (5 bases). The DNA end lines up better with TRBJ2-7; the J call may be wrong. The CDR3 is made up of 13 amino acids. Germline CDR1 MNHEY, CDR2 SMNVEV (reference sequence). CDR3 in amino acids: CASSSDTNYEQYF. DNA for the CDR3: TGTGCCAGCAGTTCGGACACGAACTACGAGCAGTACTTC.

CDR3 in amino acids: CASSGSQELNEKLFF. CDR3 bases: TGTGCCAGCAGCGGATCACAGGAACTTAATGAAAAACTGTTTTTT. V usage is TRBV13 and J usage is TRBJ1-4, with D perhaps TRBD1 (5 bases). The CDR3 has 15 residues. Looked up from germline, CDR1 is PRHDT and CDR2 is FYEKMQ (reference sequence). Trimming stripped 5 bases from V and 4 bases from J, with 14 bases between.

The chain uses TRBV28 and TRBJ2-4; D ambiguous. Per the germline V gene, CDR1 is MDHEN and CDR2 is SYDVKM. The CDR3 loop spans 14 amino acids. V lost 6 bases to trimming and J lost 1 base, with 10 bases between them. The CDR3 DNA is TGTGCCAGCAGGCCCTTGGGCGCCAAAAACATTCAGTACTTC. Encoded protein: CASRPLGAKNIQYF.

V is TRBV9 and J is TRBJ2-1, with 11 bases lining up with TRBD2. The V gene end was trimmed by 6 bases and the J gene end by 6 bases; junction bases not matched to a gene: 11. CDR3 length: 16 amino acids. CDR1 and CDR2 (germline): SGDLS, YYNGEE. The CDR3 sequence: CASNKLAGGPINEQFF. CDR3 in DNA: TGTGCCAGCAACAAATTAGCGGGAGGGCCCATCAATGAGCAGTTCTTC.

About this clone itself: The sample contains more than one DNA sequence encoding this CDR3. This chain joins TRBV30 and TRBJ1-3; D perhaps matches TRBD1 (5 bases). The germline V gene encodes CDR1 GTSNPN and CDR2 SVGIG (reference sequence). The ends were cut back, 0 bases at V and 3 bases at J, with 6 bases in the middle. This CDR3 has 13 residues. CDR3 region: CAWSVGVGNTIYF. DNA for the CDR3: TGTGCCTGGAGTGTAGGGGTTGGAAACACCATATATTTT.

This rearrangement joins TRBV19 to TRBJ2-7; 12 bases line up with TRBD1. CDR3 length: 16 amino acids. V shed 3 bases, J shed 6 bases, and the junction held 9 bases outside the gene matches. CDR1 and CDR2 from the germline V gene are LNHDA and SQIVND (reference sequence). For the CDR3, the DNA is TGTGCCAGTAGTATCCCGGGACAGGGGGCCTCCACCGAGCAGTACTTC. Protein: CASSIPGQGASTEQYF. Looking up the rest from reference TRBV19 and TRBJ2-7 gives the full variable domain: DGGITQSPKYLFRKEGQNVTLSCEQNLNHDAMYWYRQDPGQGLRLIYYSQIVNDFQKGDIAEGYSVSREKKESFPLTVTSAQKNPTAFYLCASSIPGQGASTEQYFGPGTRLTVT.

The gene calls are TRBV7-9 and TRBJ2-3; TRBD2 is a possible D gene (6 bases). This CDR3 region has 17 residues. The germline V gene has CDR1 SEHNR and CDR2 FQNEAQ (reference sequence). Trimming left V 4 bases short and J 3 bases short, with 20 bases between. Here the CDR3 reads CASSSLAVSRGTDTQYF. The CDR3 coding sequence is TGTGCCAGCAGCTCCCTAGCCGTATCCCGGGGGACAGATACGCAGTATTTT.